This T cell receptor beta chain was documented in a study of blood T cell repertoires in COVID-19. Study in general: Whether acute or convalescent, the COVID-19 samples came from the United States, Italy and Spain. T cells, B-cell-depleted T cells, or PBMCs provided the cDNA or gDNA that served as material.

Assay used: immunoSEQ multiplex PCR; TCRdb lists only in-frame clones, some missing. The repertoire holds around 260,000 clones, with 84% as singletons. V lost 0 bases, J lost 7 bases, and 11 bases lay in between. This CDR3 comprises 14 residues. Germline V gives CDR1 MRHNA, CDR2 SNTAGT. Sequences were obtained from peripheral blood. The chain combines TRBV6-4 with TRBJ2-3; tentative D call: TRBD1 (6 bases). The sequence came from a man in his sixties with acute or convalescent COVID-19. CDR3 DNA sequence: TGTGCCAGCAGTGACTCCGGGACACGAAATACGCAGTATTTT. Translating gives CASSDSGTRNTQYF.